The clone carrying this TCR beta chain has a handful of counts. What it recognizes is unknown. The gene names here belong to mouse. RNA extraction and reverse transcription yielded cDNA as sequencing template. The data were produced by immunoSEQ multiplex PCR, yet TCRdb's version contains in-frame clones alone and is incomplete. The data list over 250,000 clones, none observed once; about 1.2% falls to the top ten. Sorting relied on CD4, CD8alpha, NKG2D, NKG2ACE and other markers applied to pooled cutaneous lymph node cells. This entry belongs to a study of CD8+ T cells in alopecia areata. Whole-study context: Transfer of skin from roughly 6-12-month-old C3H/HeJ graft donors with spontaneous alopecia was made to approximately 7-11-week-old female C3H/HeJ mice. Findings and caveats of the study: Compared with normal scalp, lesional scalp had higher clonality and more expanded CD8+ clones.

Material: CD4+ T cells sorted from a lymph node. The receptor's source is a C3H/HeJ mouse with alopecia areata. Mice of this strain are of MHC haplotype H2-k.

CDR3 protein: CTCSANRGQGAEQFF. Partial CDR3 DNA: TGCACCTGCAGTGCAAACAGGGGGCAGGGGGCT. V and J are TRBV1 and TRBJ2-1, with TRBD1 matching 9 bases. The read is 4 residues too short to cover the CDR3 end, so that end is filled in from the germline J gene. The CDR3 length is 15 residues. The V gene's germline CDR1 is NSQYPW and CDR2 LRSPGD (reference sequence).